Shown below are 11 T cell receptor beta chains from a single sample sequenced in a study of CXCR3-negative and CXCR3-positive naive CD8 T cells. The antigens these receptors bind are not known. Study outcomes and limitations: Hydrophobicity of TRB CDR3s was greater in CXCR3-positive naive cells than in CXCR3-negative naive cells.

Researchers prepared the TRB cDNA libraries using 5' RACE with UMI labels. TCRdb reprocessed the 5' RACE reads, keeping one entry per CDR3 protein, no DNA. The sample table includes about 120,000 distinct CDR3 sequences. Sample: naive CXCR3+ CD8+ T cells from blood. As for subset: CD45RO-CCR7+CD27+CD95- naive CD8+ T cells expressing CXCR3 (TNR3+). The receptors derive from a human donor in good health. Some clones in this sample may be carry-over from other donors' samples.

This CDR3 reads CASSPRGAGGQETQYF. The chain uses TRBV12-3 or TRBV12-4 and TRBJ2-5; absent DNA, TCRdb's TRBD2 call cannot be checked. This CDR3 region has 16 residues.

The chain employs TRBV6-2 or TRBV6-3 and TRBJ2-7. The V gene's germline CDR1 is MNHEY and CDR2 SVGEGT. The CDR3 has 13 amino acids. CDR3 sequence: CASKRQDHYEQYF.

The chain joins TRBV28 to TRBJ2-1; no DNA is available, so the TRBD2 call from TCRdb remains unchecked. Germline lookup yields CDR1 MDHEN and CDR2 SYDVKM. The CDR3 extends over 11 amino acids. CDR3 sequence reads: CASSLLDEQFF.

This chain connects TRBV3-1 to TRBJ2-7; there is no DNA to check the TCRdb D call of TRBD2. Germline V gene sequence: CDR1 LGHDT, CDR2 YNNKEL (reference sequence). This CDR3 has 15 residues. The CDR3 here is CASSQGPTTDYEQYF.

The chain links TRBV29-1 to TRBJ2-7; TCRdb lists TRBD1, though no DNA is available to test this call. Germline-derived CDR1 and CDR2 are SQVTM and ANQGSEA. The CDR3 is 16 amino acids. The CDR3 sequence is CSVVGLVLGPPYEQYF.

CDR3 amino acids: CASSLAGLGPEQFF. This chain uses TRBV27 with TRBJ2-1; lacking DNA, the TRBD2 call made by TCRdb goes unchecked. CDR1 is MNHEY and CDR2 is SMNVEV in the germline V gene (reference sequence). The CDR3 covers 14 residues.

The chain carries TRBV6-5 and TRBJ2-3. Germline CDR1 is MNHEY and CDR2 is SVGAGI. This CDR3 spans 15 amino acids. The CDR3 protein is CASSYSNLDTDTQYF.

This chain joins TRBV21-1 and TRBJ1-1. TRBV21-1 is given as a pseudogene. There are 12 residues in the CDR3. The CDR3 here is CASSKDGTEAFF.

The gene calls are TRBV21-1 and TRBJ2-3; the D call of TRBD1 rests on TCRdb alone, since no DNA is present to check it. TRBV21-1 is a recognized pseudogene. The CDR3 consists of 16 residues. The CDR3: CASSKDLEGGTDTQYF.

V gene TRBV19 combines with J gene TRBJ2-7; TCRdb lists TRBD1, though no DNA is available to test this call. The CDR3 contains 14 residues. CDR1 and CDR2 (germline): LNHDA, SQIVND (reference sequence). CDR3 region: CASSGTGGLYEQYF.

This chain's CDR3 is CAGSSLGGSSNQPQHF. The chain is built from TRBV4-1 and TRBJ1-5; TCRdb calls TRBD1, which cannot be checked without DNA. The CDR3 covers 16 residues. Germline CDR1 is MGHRA and CDR2 is YSYEKL.